The T cell receptor (beta chain) described here comes from a study of STAT3 mutations in large granular lymphocyte leukemia. Repertoires were generated with immunoSEQ multiplex PCR, while TCRdb's copy carries only in-frame clones and drops some. The sample shows over 30,000 clones, around nine tenths of them seen only once. As regards this clone: Its antigen is undetermined.

CDR3 length: 15 residues. Trimming left V 0 bases short and J 2 bases short, with 8 bases between. Looked up from germline, CDR1 is MNHEY and CDR2 is SMNVEV (reference sequence). Study-wide results and limits: Every T-cell large granular lymphocyte leukemia patient had at least one immunodominant TCR beta clonotype.

The source material was PBMCs. This TCR was sampled from a human donor with T large granular lymphocyte leukemia. Some clones in this sample may be carry-over from other donors' samples. The V and J genes are TRBV27 and TRBJ2-1; D is uncertain. The CDR3 reads CASSLSPAAYNEQFF. DNA for the CDR3: TGTGCCAGCAGTTTATCCCCCGCAGCCTACAATGAGCAGTTCTTC.